This entry describes one T cell receptor (beta chain). Its antigen is not known. Method: immunoSEQ multiplex PCR; TCRdb's copy keeps in-frame clones and lacks some. Of about 42,000 clones listed, roughly 88% are singletons. The CDR3 spans 15 residues. From germline, CDR1 is MNHNY and CDR2 SVGAGI (reference sequence). These data belong to a study of T cells after posttransplantation cyclophosphamide. Study-level results: Donor-recipient repertoire similarity was low at 1-2 months, rising over year one. TRB clonality was highly associated with recipient CMV seropositivity and reactivation. TRB overlap between skin or GI tissue T cells and blood was limited.

Cyclophosphamide on days +3 and +4 followed busulfan-fludarabine conditioning and a marrow graft. Sequenced material: PBMCs, taken about 64 days after allogeneic stem cell transplant with posttransplant cyclophosphamide. The rearrangement links TRBV6-6 to TRBJ2-5; 8 bases map to TRBD1. The J call may be incorrect, as the DNA end agrees better with TRBJ2-7. The receptor was derived from a male patient between 60 and 69 years old who received an allogeneic stem cell transplant from a related donor and was CMV-positive. Some T cells may arise from the graft donor. The CDR3 protein is CASSRAQGAGYEQYF. For the CDR3, the DNA is TGTGCCAGCAGTAGGGCCCAGGGGGCTGGGTACGAGCAGTACTTC.